The 32 T cell receptor beta chains listed next were all sequenced from one sample in a study of blood T cell repertoires in COVID-19. Sequencing was performed with immunoSEQ multiplex PCR; in TCRdb, only in-frame clones are kept and a portion is missing. The sample holds approximately 92,000 clones, around 84% seen once. Input material: peripheral blood. The source of these receptors is an older woman in a cohort sampled during active or convalescent COVID-19.

The chain recombines TRBV10-1 with TRBJ2-5, with 8 bases lining up with TRBD2. Looked up from germline, CDR1 is WNHNN and CDR2 is SYGVQD (reference sequence). This CDR3 has 15 residues. The J segment lost 5 bases and the V segment lost 0 bases, leaving 5 bases of the junction unmatched. Here the CDR3 reads CASSESSGIGETQYF. Here the CDR3 DNA reads TGCGCCAGCAGTGAGTCTAGCGGGATAGGGGAGACCCAGTACTTC.

V is TRBV6-5 and J is TRBJ1-1, with D unclear. This CDR3 contains 14 residues. Trimming took 3 bases from V and 3 from J, leaving 11 bases between them. Per germline, CDR1 MNHEY and CDR2 SVGAGI. CDR3 DNA sequence: TGTGCCAGCAGTTATGGTTCAGAGGACACTGAAGCTTTCTTT. This sequence encodes CASSYGSEDTEAFF.

This clone showed up just once. V and J are TRBV28 and TRBJ2-2; D is ambiguous. The CDR3 sequence is 15 residues long. Germline V gene sequence: CDR1 MDHEN, CDR2 SYDVKM. Trimming left V 2 bases short and J 5 bases short, with 12 bases between. DNA for the CDR3: TGTGCCAGCAGTTTACCCCTCAGGCCGACCGGGGAGCTGTTTTTT. This sequence encodes CASSLPLRPTGELFF. The entire variable domain, with the rest obtained from reference TRBV28 and TRBJ2-2, is as follows: DVKVTQSSRYLVKRTGEKVFLECVQDMDHENMFWYRQDPGLGLRLIYFSYDVKMKEKGDIPEGYSVSREKKERFSLILESASTNQTSMYLCASSLPLRPTGELFFGEGSRLTVL.

The rearrangement links TRBV10-1 to TRBJ2-2, with a tentative D call TRBD2 (5 bases). This CDR3 region has 14 residues. Germline V gene data show CDR1 as WNHNN and CDR2 as SYGVQD (reference sequence). The ends were cut back, 6 bases at V and 6 bases at J, with 14 bases in the middle. The CDR3: CASSPTRGSGELFF. The CDR3 DNA sequence: TGCGCCAGCAGCCCGACTCGGGGATCCGGGGAGCTGTTTTTT.

The chain employs TRBV27 and TRBJ1-3; no reliable D call. The CDR3 length is 17 residues. V lost 1 base, J lost 0 bases, and 13 bases lay in between. Germline lookup yields CDR1 MNHEY and CDR2 SMNVEV (reference sequence). CDR3 residues: CASSLYGRGYSGNTIYF. DNA for the CDR3: TGTGCCAGCAGTTTATATGGCAGAGGGTACTCTGGAAACACCATATATTTT.

The rearrangement links TRBV4-1 to TRBJ1-5; 10 nucleotides line up with TRBD1. V was clipped by 4 bases and J by 7 bases; unmatched bases: 10. The CDR3 is made up of 16 amino acids. Germline CDR1 MGHRA, CDR2 YSYEKL. The CDR3 sequence: CASSRSGTGVEQPQHF. In DNA form, the CDR3 reads TGCGCCAGCAGCCGATCCGGGACAGGGGTTGAGCAGCCCCAGCATTTT.

The V call is TRBV25-1, the J call TRBJ1-4, with TRBD1 matching 11 bases. The CDR3 is made up of 14 amino acids. Per the germline V gene, CDR1 is MGHDK and CDR2 is SYGVNS. V shed 6 bases, J shed 8 bases, and the junction held 5 bases outside the gene matches. CDR3 protein: CASSPGTGGEKLFF. The CDR3 DNA reads TGTGCCAGCAGCCCTGGGACAGGGGGAGAAAAACTGTTTTTT.

A note on this clone: Distinct nucleotide sequences in the sample also encode this CDR3. CDR3: CASSIARQSTNEKLFF. CDR3 DNA: TGTGCCAGTAGTATCGCTCGACAGTCAACTAATGAAAAACTGTTTTTT. The chain employs TRBV19 and TRBJ1-4, with D perhaps TRBD1 (5 bases). Germline loops: CDR1 LNHDA, CDR2 SQIVND (reference sequence). V was cut by 3 bases and J by 0 bases, with 11 bases left in between. The CDR3 covers 16 residues. Full variable domain (rest looked up from reference TRBV19 and TRBJ1-4): DGGITQSPKYLFRKEGQNVTLSCEQNLNHDAMYWYRQDPGQGLRLIYYSQIVNDFQKGDIAEGYSVSREKKESFPLTVTSAQKNPTAFYLCASSIARQSTNEKLFFGSGTQLSVL.

This chain connects TRBV7-9 to TRBJ2-3; TRBD2 matches at 13 bases. Germline V CDR1 and CDR2: SEHNR, FQNEAQ (reference sequence). V lost 0 bases to trimming and J lost 5 bases; unmatched junction nucleotides: 5. There are 17 residues in the CDR3. This chain's CDR3 is CASSLARTSGSLDTQYF. For the CDR3, the DNA is TGTGCCAGCAGCTTAGCGCGGACTAGCGGGAGTCTAGATACGCAGTATTTT.

The genes are TRBV11-2 and TRBJ1-6; no firm D call. Germline V gene data show CDR1 as SGHAT and CDR2 as FQNNGV. CDR3 length equals 14 residues. The V gene lost 3 bases and the J gene lost 3 bases, with 6 bases spanning the gap. The CDR3 loop reads CASSFRDYNSPLHF. The DNA for the CDR3 is TGTGCCAGCAGCTTTCGGGACTATAATTCACCCCTCCACTTT. Combining the CDR3 with reference TRBV11-2 and TRBJ1-6 gives the whole variable domain EAGVAQSPRYKIIEKRQSVAFWCNPISGHATLYWYQQILGQGPKLLIQFQNNGVVDDSQLPKDRFSAERLKGVDSTLKIQPAKLEDSAVYLCASSFRDYNSPLHFGNGTRLTVT.

CDR3 coding DNA: TGTGCCAGCAGCCAAGACTCTCTGTGGCCCAACCAGCCCCAGCATTTT. Translation: CASSQDSLWPNQPQHF. The chain carries TRBV14 and TRBJ1-5, with D uncertain. V was cut by 0 bases and J by 7 bases, with 16 bases left in between. Germline V gives CDR1 SGHDN, CDR2 FVKESK. The CDR3 has 16 amino acids.

The chain carries TRBV19 and TRBJ1-4; possible D gene TRBD1, 6 bases. Germline V lookup: CDR1 LNHDA, CDR2 SQIVND (reference sequence). Trimming cost V 5 bases and J 1 base, with 17 bases left between them. The length of the CDR3 is 17 residues. The CDR3, as DNA: TGTGCCAGTAGTCCCCGGACAGTCGCGGGAACTAATGAAAAACTGTTTTTT. This encodes CASSPRTVAGTNEKLFF.

This chain joins TRBV27 and TRBJ2-7; a weak D match, TRBD1 (5 bases). The length of the CDR3 is 14 residues. CDR1 is MNHEY, CDR2 SMNVEV, per germline (reference sequence). Trimming pared 4 bases from V and 6 bases from J, leaving 16 bases between. Written as DNA, the CDR3 is TGTGCCAGCAGTTCGGACCTAGGGGCCCGCGAGCAGTACTTC. Protein product: CASSSDLGAREQYF.

The chain recombines TRBV5-4 with TRBJ2-3; 8 nucleotides line up with TRBD2. The ends lost 0 bases at V and 8 bases at J; junction bases unmatched: 5. The germline V gene has CDR1 SGHNT and CDR2 YYREEE (reference sequence). The CDR3 is 14 amino acids. The CDR3 DNA is TGTGCCAGCAGCTTGGAGGGACTAGGTGGTACGCAGTATTTT. Translated, it gives CASSLEGLGGTQYF.

This clone was detected only once. This chain uses TRBV4-1 with TRBJ2-5; D gene ambiguous. V was pared by 1 base and J by 0 bases, with 9 bases between. Germline CDR1 reads MGHRA; CDR2 reads YSYEKL. This CDR3 is 15 amino acids long. CDR3 sequence: CASSQGEADQETQYF. DNA of the CDR3: TGCGCCAGCAGCCAAGGAGAGGCTGACCAAGAGACCCAGTACTTC.

This CDR3 reads CASSLAGYTEAFF. CDR3 nucleotide sequence: TGCGCCAGCAGCTTGGCCGGGTACACTGAAGCTTTCTTT. The chain combines TRBV5-1 with TRBJ1-1; the D is unclear. Trimming shortened V by 0 bases and J by 3 bases, and 6 bases separated the two germline ends. Looked up from germline, CDR1 is SGHRS and CDR2 is YFSETQ. The CDR3 consists of 13 residues.

This chain joins TRBV6-5 and TRBJ1-5; 9 bases line up with TRBD1. CDR1 and CDR2 (germline): MNHEY, SVGAGI. Trimming removed 8 bases from V and 0 bases from J; junction bases left unmatched: 2. This CDR3 has 14 amino acids. The CDR3 DNA follows: TGTGCCAGCGGGGACAGGGATAGCAATCAGCCCCAGCATTTT. Translation gives CASGDRDSNQPQHF.

This clone was counted a single time. V is TRBV5-6 and J is TRBJ2-7; 14 bases map to TRBD2. The CDR3 totals 16 residues. CDR1 and CDR2 (germline): SGHDT, YYEEEE. The V gene end was trimmed by 1 base and the J gene end by 4 bases; junction bases not matched to a gene: 4. The CDR3 reads CASSLRRLAGGYEQYF. The CDR3 DNA follows: TGTGCCAGCAGCTTGCGCCGACTAGCGGGAGGGTACGAGCAGTACTTC.

The chain recombines TRBV24-1 with TRBJ1-2, with 8 bases identical to TRBD1. J lost 8 bases, V lost 1 base, and 2 bases had no gene match. The CDR3 is 13 amino acids. Germline V gene sequence: CDR1 KGHDR, CDR2 SFDVKD. The DNA of the CDR3 is TGTGCCACCAGTGATTTCAGGGGGCAAGGCTACACCTTC. It specifies CATSDFRGQGYTF.

In this sample, this clone turned up a few times. The rearrangement joins TRBV2 to TRBJ1-4, with TRBD1 matching over 9 bases. CDR3 length equals 15 residues. Germline V gene sequence: CDR1 SNHLY, CDR2 FYNNEI. V shed 0 bases, J shed 6 bases, and the junction held 2 bases outside the gene matches. The CDR3 DNA is TGTGCCAGCAGTGAAGCGGGGACAGGGTATGAAAAACTGTTTTTT. Translated: CASSEAGTGYEKLFF.

The chain recombines TRBV2 with TRBJ2-3; tentatively, D is TRBD2 (5 bases). The V gene lost 8 bases and the J gene lost 6 bases, with 12 bases spanning the gap. In germline, CDR1 is SNHLY, CDR2 FYNNEI. The CDR3 totals 12 residues. CDR3 sequence: CASEPEVDTQYF. The CDR3 bases are TGTGCCAGCGAACCGGAGGTGGATACGCAGTATTTT.

The V call is TRBV5-1, the J call TRBJ2-2; 8 nucleotides line up with TRBD2. The CDR3 has 16 amino acids. The junction had 13 bases not matched to a gene; V was cut back by 3 bases and J by 9 bases. CDR1 is SGHRS, CDR2 YFSETQ, per germline. The CDR3 DNA sequence: TGCGCCAGCAGCTCGGGGGGGACTCCAAACCCCCGGGAGCTGTTTTTT. It specifies CASSSGGTPNPRELFF.

This clone turned up a few times. This likely comes from a read error, as the CDR3 has no conserved phenylalanine or tryptophan at its end. It is unclear where the CDR3 begins or ends on the DNA, so no DNA is shown, and the CDR3 is as TCRdb lists it. V gene TRBV2 combines with J gene TRBJ2-3; whether TRBD2, the table's D call, matches the DNA was not checked. From germline, CDR1 is SNHLY and CDR2 FYNNEI. The CDR3 extends over 12 residues, inclusive of both ends. The chain's CDR3 is CASSLVGLATTL.

The chain employs TRBV3-1 (or the pseudogene TRBV3-2) and TRBJ2-3; 7 bases are a match to TRBD2. The CDR3 spans 18 residues. Germline V gene sequence: CDR1 LGHDT, CDR2 YNNKEL (reference sequence). The J segment lost 0 bases and the V segment lost 3 bases, leaving 12 bases of the junction unmatched. The chain's CDR3 is CASSQVGRFPSSTDTQYF. CDR3 nucleotide sequence: TGTGCCAGCAGCCAGGTCGGGAGGTTCCCCTCTAGCACAGATACGCAGTATTTT.

The rearrangement links TRBV28 to TRBJ2-1; tentatively, D is TRBD2 (6 bases). Deletions cut 1 base from V and 15 bases from J, with 13 bases between. The CDR3 contains 12 residues. Germline V gene lookup returns CDR1 MDHEN and CDR2 SYDVKM. Written as DNA, the CDR3 is TGTGCCAGCAGTTTATTTGGGACTGGACCGTTCTTC. Amino acid sequence: CASSLFGTGPFF.

The chain employs TRBV7-9 and TRBJ1-1, with unresolved D. This CDR3 spans 14 amino acids. CDR1 is SEHNR, CDR2 FQNEAQ, per germline (reference sequence). The V end lost 4 bases, the J end lost 0 bases, and 9 bases lay between the germline ends. The CDR3 DNA is TGTGCCAGCAGCTCATCCGGGGTGAACACTGAAGCTTTCTTT. It specifies CASSSSGVNTEAFF.

The chain carries TRBV19 and TRBJ2-5, with 14 bases aligning to TRBD2. Germline trimming cut 3 bases from V and 4 bases from J; bases unmatched to any gene: 7. CDR1 and CDR2 from the germline V gene are LNHDA and SQIVND (reference sequence). The CDR3 is 17 amino acids. CDR3 sequence (DNA): TGTGCCAGTAGTATGACTAGCGGGGGGGCCGAGGGAGAGACCCAGTACTTC. The encoded protein is CASSMTSGGAEGETQYF.

CDR3 region: CASSDGTAQETQYF. In DNA form, the CDR3 reads TGTGCCAGCAGCGACGGGACAGCCCAGGAGACCCAGTACTTC. The rearrangement joins TRBV7-9 to TRBJ2-5; 7 bases are shared with TRBD1. Looked up from germline, CDR1 is SEHNR and CDR2 is FQNEAQ (reference sequence). The CDR3 is 14 amino acids. Losses at the gene ends were 5 bases for V and 5 bases for J; bases not matched to a gene: 8. Using reference TRBV7-9 and TRBJ2-5 for the parts outside the CDR3, the full variable domain is DTGVSQNPRHKITKRGQNVTFRCDPISEHNRLYWYRQTLGQGPEFLTYFQNEAQLEKSRLLSDRFSAERPKGSFSTLEIQRTEQGDSAMYLCASSDGTAQETQYFGPGTRLLVL.

V and J are TRBV12-3 or TRBV12-4 and TRBJ1-5, with 7 bases identical to TRBD1. The CDR3 contains 13 residues. After removal of 6 bases from V and 7 bases from J, the junction contained 6 bases not matched to a gene. This CDR3 is CASSPTGRQPQHF. In DNA, the CDR3 is TGTGCCAGCAGCCCGACAGGGAGGCAGCCCCAGCATTTT.

This chain joins TRBV10-1 and TRBJ2-7, with a tentative D call TRBD1 (5 bases). The germline CDR1 and CDR2 sequences are WNHNN and SYGVQD (reference sequence). V was shortened by 2 bases and J by 2 bases, with 10 bases between the two germline ends. There are 14 residues in the CDR3. CDR3 sequence: CASSEQGNPYEQYF. The CDR3 region has the DNA TGCGCCAGCAGTGAGCAGGGTAACCCCTACGAGCAGTACTTC.

V is TRBV13 and J is TRBJ2-5, with TRBD1 identical over 7 bases. CDR1 PRHDT and CDR2 FYEKMQ come from the germline V gene (reference sequence). This CDR3 comprises 16 residues. V was clipped by 0 bases and J by 1 base; unmatched bases: 5. The CDR3 sequence is CASSLGGGSPQETQYF. The CDR3 coding sequence is TGTGCCAGCAGCTTAGGAGGGGGCAGCCCCCAAGAGACCCAGTACTTC.

This clone was counted only a few times. The chain joins TRBV25-1 to TRBJ1-4, with a weak D call TRBD1 (6 bases). This CDR3 is 16 amino acids long. Trimming removed 3 bases at V and 0 bases at J, with 11 bases between. Germline V gene sequence: CDR1 MGHDK, CDR2 SYGVNS. CDR3: CASSEGAHATNEKLFF. The CDR3 DNA is TGTGCCAGCAGTGAGGGGGCGCACGCAACTAATGAAAAACTGTTTTTT.